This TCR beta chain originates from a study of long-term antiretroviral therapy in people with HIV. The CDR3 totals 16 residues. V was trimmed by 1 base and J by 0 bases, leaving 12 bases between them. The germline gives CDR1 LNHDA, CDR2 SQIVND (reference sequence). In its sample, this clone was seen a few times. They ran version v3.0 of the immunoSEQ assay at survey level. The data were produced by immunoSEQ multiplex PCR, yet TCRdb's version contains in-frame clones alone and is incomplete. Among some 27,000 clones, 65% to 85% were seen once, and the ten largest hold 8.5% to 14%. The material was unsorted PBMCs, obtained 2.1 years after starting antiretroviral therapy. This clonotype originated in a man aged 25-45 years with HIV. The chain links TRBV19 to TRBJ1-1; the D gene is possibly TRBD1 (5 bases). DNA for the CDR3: TGTGCCAGTAGTATAGCCTTACAGGTTGTGAACACTGAAGCTTTCTTT. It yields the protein CASSIALQVVNTEAFF.